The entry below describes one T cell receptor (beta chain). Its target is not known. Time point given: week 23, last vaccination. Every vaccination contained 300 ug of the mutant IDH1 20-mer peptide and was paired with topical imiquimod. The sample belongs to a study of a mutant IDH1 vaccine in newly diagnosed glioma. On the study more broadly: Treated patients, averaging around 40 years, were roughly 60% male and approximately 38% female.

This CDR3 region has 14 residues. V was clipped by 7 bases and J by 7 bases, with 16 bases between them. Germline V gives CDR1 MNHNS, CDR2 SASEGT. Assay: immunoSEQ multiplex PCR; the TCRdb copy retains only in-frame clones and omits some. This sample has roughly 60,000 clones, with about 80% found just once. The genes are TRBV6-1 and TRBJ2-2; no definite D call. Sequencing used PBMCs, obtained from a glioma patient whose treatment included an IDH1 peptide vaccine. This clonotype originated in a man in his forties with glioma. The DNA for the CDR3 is TGTGCCAGCAACCTCGGACCGATCGGCGGGGAGCTGTTTTTT. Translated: CASNLGPIGGELFF.